The 13 T cell receptor beta chains given below trace back to one sample, sequenced in a study of T cells after yellow fever vaccination. Via MiXCR, TCRdb re-called the 5' RACE reads, giving one row per CDR3 protein. This table holds 250,000 to 300,000 distinct CDR3 sequences, under 9% found once. The specimen was CD4+ T cells sorted from PBMCs, collected 5 days after the yellow fever booster vaccination. The origin of the receptors is a man younger than 30 who received the YFV17D yellow fever vaccine.

The chain combines TRBV7-9 with TRBJ2-5; unclear D gene. The germline V and J ends were trimmed by 5 bases and 9 bases, with 10 bases remaining between them. The CDR3 length is 11 residues. CDR1 is SEHNR and CDR2 is FQNEAQ in the germline V gene (reference sequence). This chain's CDR3 is CASSTIRAQYF. CDR3 sequence (DNA): TGTGCCAGCAGCACCATAAGGGCCCAGTACTTC.

This clonotype was seen a few times. This chain links TRBV30 with TRBJ2-7; no reliable D call. V lost 0 bases, J lost 3 bases, and 9 bases lay in between. The V gene's germline CDR1 is GTSNPN and CDR2 SVGIG (reference sequence). The CDR3 spans 13 residues. The DNA of the CDR3 is TGTGCCTGGAGTGTAGGGTTGGTCTACGAGCAGTACTTC. It encodes CAWSVGLVYEQYF.

The CDR3 region is CASSPTGRGRPETQYF. The CDR3 region has the DNA TGTGCCAGCAGCCCAACGGGAAGGGGCCGCCCCGAGACCCAGTACTTC. V is TRBV3-1 and J is TRBJ2-5, with D tentatively TRBD1 or TRBD2 (5 bases each). Germline CDR1 reads LGHDT; CDR2 reads YNNKEL (reference sequence). The CDR3 length is 16 residues. The V and J ends lost 4 bases and 5 bases respectively, with 20 bases between them.

This chain links TRBV28 with TRBJ2-1; TRBD1 aligns across 7 bases. The CDR3 is made up of 12 amino acids. Germline V gene data show CDR1 as MDHEN and CDR2 as SYDVKM. V dropped 10 bases and J dropped 7; count of bases not matched to a gene: 7. CDR3 residues: CATGGRINEQFF. CDR3 sequence (DNA): TGTGCCACAGGGGGACGGATTAATGAGCAGTTCTTC.

This clonotype showed up just a few times. The J gene is TRBJ2-5, the V gene TRBV29-1; TRBD2 might be the D (6 bases). The V gene's germline CDR1 is SQVTM and CDR2 ANQGSEA. The CDR3 length is 12 residues. The V end lost 7 bases, the J end lost 5 bases, and 14 bases lay between the germline ends. CDR3 residues: CSDTKGGETQYF. In DNA form, the CDR3 reads TGCAGCGATACAAAAGGAGGGGAGACCCAGTACTTC. The complete variable domain, with remaining parts taken from reference TRBV29-1 and TRBJ2-5, reads SAVISQKPSRDICQRGTSLTIQCQVDSQVTMMFWYRQQPGQSLTLIATANQGSEATYESGFVIDKFPISRPNLTFSTLTVSNMSPEDSSIYLCSDTKGGETQYFGPGTRLLVL.

The CDR3: CSARDGKEMNTEAFF. CDR3 DNA: TGCAGTGCTAGAGATGGGAAGGAAATGAACACTGAAGCTTTCTTT. V usage is TRBV20-1 and J usage is TRBJ1-1; D is unclear. CDR1 DFQATT and CDR2 SNEGSKA come from the germline V gene (reference sequence). V shed 0 bases and J shed 0 bases, with 11 bases lying between them. This CDR3 comprises 15 residues.

V is TRBV6-1 and J is TRBJ1-2; D is perhaps TRBD1 (5 bases). Deletions cut 4 bases from V and 5 bases from J, with 14 bases between. The CDR3 consists of 14 residues. The germline CDR1 and CDR2 sequences are MNHNS and SASEGT. In DNA form, the CDR3 reads TGTGCCAGCAGTGCGGGGACGGATGGGTATGGCTACACCTTC. It is translated as CASSAGTDGYGYTF.

This clonotype came up many times. The chain carries TRBV7-8 and TRBJ2-7; D perhaps matches TRBD2 (7 bases). Germline V gene data show CDR1 as SGHVS and CDR2 as FQNEAQ. The CDR3 is 18 amino acids. Trimming pared 5 bases from V and 6 bases from J, leaving 29 bases between. The CDR3 bases are TGTGCCAGCAGCCACCAGGTTGTCCTAGCGGAGGGAGGGGGCGAGCAGTACTTC. Its translation: CASSHQVVLAEGGGEQYF.

This clonotype was seen more than once but under ten times. V usage is TRBV20-1 and J usage is TRBJ1-2; TRBD1 might be the D (6 bases). This CDR3 is built from 13 residues. V was cut by 4 bases and J by 3 bases, with 12 bases left in between. CDR1 is DFQATT, CDR2 SNEGSKA, per germline (reference sequence). CDR3 amino acids: CSAKPGHDYGYTF. CDR3 coding DNA: TGCAGTGCTAAGCCGGGACATGACTATGGCTACACCTTC.

The chain has TRBV2 and TRBJ1-3, with D unresolved. V dropped 2 bases and J dropped 7 bases, with 6 bases sitting between them. This CDR3 is 12 amino acids long. Germline assignment: CDR1 SNHLY and CDR2 FYNNEI. The CDR3 DNA follows: TGTGCCAGCAGTGAAACACAGAACACCATATATTTT. Translated, it gives CASSETQNTIYF.

This clonotype appeared a few times. V gene TRBV6-6 combines with J gene TRBJ2-2, with D perhaps TRBD1 (6 bases). This CDR3 region has 15 residues. The V gene's germline CDR1 is MNHNY and CDR2 SVGAGI (reference sequence). The germline V and J ends were trimmed by 7 bases and 4 bases, with 16 bases remaining between them. CDR3 in DNA: TGTGCCAGCACCACCCAGGGGTTGGGCACCGGGGAGCTGTTTTTT. This codes for CASTTQGLGTGELFF.

This clonotype occurred many times. The chain joins TRBV20-1 to TRBJ2-2, with TRBD2 as a possible D gene (6 bases). The germline CDR1 and CDR2 sequences are DFQATT and SNEGSKA (reference sequence). The V end lost 3 bases, the J end lost 0 bases, and 8 bases lay between the germline ends. This CDR3 is built from 14 residues. CDR3 sequence reads: CSARVAANTGELFF. DNA of the CDR3: TGCAGTGCTAGGGTAGCGGCGAACACCGGGGAGCTGTTTTTT.

This chain joins TRBV29-1 and TRBJ1-1, with no clear D. This CDR3 region has 13 residues. The germline V and J ends were trimmed by 1 base and 4 bases, with 10 bases remaining between them. The germline gives CDR1 SQVTM, CDR2 ANQGSEA. The CDR3 is CSVEGGPVTEAFF. In nucleotides, the CDR3 is TGCAGCGTTGAAGGTGGCCCGGTCACTGAAGCTTTCTTT.